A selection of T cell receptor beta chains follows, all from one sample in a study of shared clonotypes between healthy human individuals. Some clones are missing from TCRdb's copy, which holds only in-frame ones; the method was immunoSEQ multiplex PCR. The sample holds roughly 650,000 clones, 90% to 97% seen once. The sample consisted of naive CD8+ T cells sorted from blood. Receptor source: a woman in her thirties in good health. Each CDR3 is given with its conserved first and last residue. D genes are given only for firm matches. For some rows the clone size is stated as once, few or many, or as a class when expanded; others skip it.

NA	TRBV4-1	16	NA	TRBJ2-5	CASSQGGGPSGETQYF	TGCGCCAGCAGCCAAGGAGGGGGGCCGTCCGGTGAGACCCAGTACTTC
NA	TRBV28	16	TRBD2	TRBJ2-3	CASSPGTSGRAYTQYF	TGTGCCAGCAGTCCCGGGACTAGCGGGAGGGCCTATACGCAGTATTTT
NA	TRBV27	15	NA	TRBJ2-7	CASSASATNSYEQYF	TGTGCCAGCAGTGCTAGCGCGACTAACTCCTACGAGCAGTACTTC
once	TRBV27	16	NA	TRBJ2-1	CASSLIYVGGVDEQFF	TGTGCCAGCAGTCTCATTTATGTCGGGGGCGTCGATGAGCAGTTCTTC
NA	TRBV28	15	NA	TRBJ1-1	CASSHLPGTNTEAFF	TGTGCCAGCAGTCATCTTCCAGGGACCAACACTGAAGCTTTCTTT
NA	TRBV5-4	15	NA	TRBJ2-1	CASSADSEPYNEQFF	TGTGCCAGCAGCGCCGACAGTGAGCCGTACAATGAGCAGTTCTTC
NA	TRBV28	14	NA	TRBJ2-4	CASSPGGGKNIQYF	TGTGCCAGCAGTCCAGGGGGGGGCAAAAACATTCAGTACTTC
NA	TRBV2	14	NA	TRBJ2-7	CASTGRDNEYEQYF	TGTGCCAGCACTGGCCGGGACAACGAATACGAGCAGTACTTC
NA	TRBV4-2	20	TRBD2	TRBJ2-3	CASSQNPIAVTSGTADTQYF	TGTGCCAGCAGCCAAAACCCGATAGCCGTGACTAGCGGGACGGCAGATACGCAGTATTTT
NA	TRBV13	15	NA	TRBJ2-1	CASSKTVFNYNEQFF	TGTGCCAGCAGCAAGACAGTTTTTAACTACAATGAGCAGTTCTTC
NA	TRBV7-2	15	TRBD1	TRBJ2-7	CASSVPGQGAYEQYF	TGTGCCAGCAGCGTTCCGGGACAGGGAGCCTACGAGCAGTACTTC
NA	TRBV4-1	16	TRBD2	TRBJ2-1	CASNTRLGGSYNEQFF	TGCGCCAGCAACACCCGATTGGGCGGGAGCTATAATGAGCAGTTCTTC
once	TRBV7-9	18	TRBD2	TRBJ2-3	CASSPGLAGTTMTDTQYF	TGTGCCAGCAGCCCGGGACTAGCGGGAACTACGATGACAGATACGCAGTATTTT
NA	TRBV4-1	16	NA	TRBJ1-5	CASSQDHRQGEQPQHF	TGCGCCAGCAGCCAAGATCACAGGCAGGGCGAGCAGCCCCAGCATTTT
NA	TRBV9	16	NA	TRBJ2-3	CASSRPTARSTDTQYF	TGTGCCAGCTCGCGACCTACTGCGCGGAGCACAGATACGCAGTATTTT
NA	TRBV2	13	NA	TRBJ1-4	CARSLEGNEKLFF	TGTGCCAGAAGCCTCGAAGGCAATGAAAAACTGTTTTTT
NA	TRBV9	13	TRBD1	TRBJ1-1	CASSPRDRTEAFF	TGTGCCAGCAGCCCAAGGGACAGAACTGAAGCTTTCTTT
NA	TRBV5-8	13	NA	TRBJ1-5	CASSLVVLQPQHF	TGTGCCAGCAGCTTGGTGGTCCTTCAGCCCCAGCATTTT
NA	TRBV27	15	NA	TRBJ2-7	CASSLSARAHYEQYF	TGTGCCAGCAGTTTATCGGCGCGGGCCCACTACGAGCAGTACTTC
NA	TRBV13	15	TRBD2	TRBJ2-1	CASSPSGTGGNEQFF	TGTGCCAGCAGCCCATCCGGGACGGGGGGCAATGAGCAGTTCTTC
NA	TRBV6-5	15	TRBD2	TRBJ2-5	CASSYAASGSETQYF	TGTGCCAGCAGTTACGCGGCTAGCGGGAGTGAGACCCAGTACTTC
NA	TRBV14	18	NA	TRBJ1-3	CASSLTAGLGASGNTIYF	TGTGCCAGCAGCCTCACGGCGGGGTTAGGGGCCTCTGGAAACACCATATATTTT
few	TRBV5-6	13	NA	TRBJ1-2	CASSLGPQGGYTF	TGTGCCAGCAGCCTGGGACCGCAAGGAGGCTACACCTTC
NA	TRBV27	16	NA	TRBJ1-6	CASSGPGDLPNSPLHF	TGTGCCAGCAGTGGCCCAGGGGATCTGCCTAATTCACCCCTCCACTTT
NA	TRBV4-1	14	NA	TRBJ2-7	CASSQDGLDYEQYF	TGCGCCAGCAGCCAAGACGGCTTGGACTACGAGCAGTACTTC
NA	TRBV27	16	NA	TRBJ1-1	CASSLRGVGWGTEAFF	TGTGCCAGCAGTTTAAGGGGGGTGGGGTGGGGCACTGAAGCTTTCTTT
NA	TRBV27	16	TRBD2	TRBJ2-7	CASSPSAGTRSYEQYF	TGTGCCAGCAGTCCATCGGCCGGGACTAGATCCTACGAGCAGTACTTC
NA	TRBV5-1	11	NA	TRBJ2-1	CASSLDGRQFF	TGCGCCAGCAGCTTGGACGGACGGCAGTTCTTC
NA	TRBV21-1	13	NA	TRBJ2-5	CATKADGKETQYF	TGTGCCACTAAAGCCGACGGAAAAGAGACCCAGTACTTC